These 15 T cell receptor beta chains share one sample of origin, sequenced in a study of blood T cell repertoires in COVID-19. Profiling relied on immunoSEQ multiplex PCR, and the TCRdb table lists in-frame clones only, not all of them. Found here are fewer than 60,000 clones, 65% to 85% of them singletons; the top ten hold 11%. The sample taken for sequencing was peripheral blood. The receptors here all came from a man older than 75 with COVID-19, enrolled during active disease.

The rearrangement uses TRBV6-5 and TRBJ2-3; D may be TRBD1 (7 bases). Germline V lookup: CDR1 MNHEY, CDR2 SVGAGI. The CDR3 contains 16 residues. Trimming removed 2 bases at V and 0 bases at J, with 12 bases between. CDR3 residues: CASSYRRDSSTDTQYF. For the CDR3, the DNA is TGTGCCAGCAGTTACCGGAGGGACAGTAGCACAGATACGCAGTATTTT.

The CDR3 sequence is CASSASTGAAGEQYF. DNA of the CDR3: TGCGCCAGCAGCGCATCGACAGGGGCGGCGGGCGAGCAGTACTTC. The V call is TRBV5-1, the J call TRBJ2-7; 8 nucleotides match TRBD1. Germline assignment: CDR1 SGHRS and CDR2 YFSETQ. The CDR3 consists of 15 residues. Trimming removed 4 bases from V and 6 bases from J; junction bases left unmatched: 12.

This clone has more than one count but fewer than ten. This chain uses TRBV4-3 with TRBJ1-1; TRBD1 might be the D (5 bases). Germline assignment: CDR1 LGHNA and CDR2 YSLEER. The ends were cut back, 4 bases at V and 4 bases at J, with 16 bases in the middle. CDR3 size: 15 residues. The CDR3 protein is CASSPQKGLLTEAFF. The CDR3 region has the DNA TGCGCCAGCAGCCCCCAAAAGGGGTTGCTCACTGAAGCTTTCTTT.

V is TRBV7-2 and J is TRBJ2-1, with D maybe TRBD2 (5 bases). The germline CDR1 and CDR2 sequences are SGHTA and FQGNSA. V shed 5 bases and J shed 3 bases, with 11 bases lying between them. CDR3 length: 14 residues. The CDR3 region is CASSRERNYNEQFF. CDR3 DNA: TGTGCCAGCAGCCGCGAGCGGAACTACAATGAGCAGTTCTTC. Looking up the rest from reference TRBV7-2 and TRBJ2-1 gives the full variable domain: GAGVSQSPSNKVTEKGKDVELRCDPISGHTALYWYRQSLGQGLEFLIYFQGNSAPDKSGLPSDRFSAERTGGSVSTLTIQRTQQEDSAVYLCASSRERNYNEQFFGPGTRLTVL.

The chain employs TRBV4-2 and TRBJ1-5; no definite D call. Trimming pared 0 bases from V and 2 bases from J, leaving 8 bases between. The CDR3 runs 15 residues. Per the germline V gene, CDR1 is LGHNA and CDR2 is YNFKEQ. The CDR3 loop reads CASSQDGRGNQPQHF. In DNA, the CDR3 is TGTGCCAGCAGCCAAGACGGTCGGGGCAATCAGCCCCAGCATTTT.

The CDR3 nucleotides are TGCGCCAGCAGCCAAGAGCGGGACACCGGGGAGCTGTTTTTT. Amino acid sequence: CASSQERDTGELFF. The chain links TRBV4-3 to TRBJ2-2; a possible D gene is TRBD2 (5 bases). V was cut by 0 bases and J by 3 bases, with 5 bases left in between. Per the germline V gene, CDR1 is LGHNA and CDR2 is YSLEER. The CDR3 extends over 14 amino acids.

This sequence joins TRBV2 and TRBJ1-2; the D gene is possibly TRBD1 (6 bases). The V end was cut by 11 bases, the J end by 2 bases, with 15 bases between. The germline V gene encodes CDR1 SNHLY and CDR2 FYNNEI. CDR3 length: 13 amino acids. The CDR3 protein is CAATRGANYGYTF. The CDR3, as DNA: TGTGCCGCGACTCGGGGGGCAAACTATGGCTACACCTTC.

This clone was picked up a small number of times. The chain joins TRBV2 to TRBJ2-5; 10 bases agree with TRBD2. Losses at the gene ends were 2 bases for V and 5 bases for J; bases not matched to a gene: 5. The germline CDR1 and CDR2 sequences are SNHLY and FYNNEI. The CDR3 runs to 15 residues. CDR3 in DNA: TGTGCCAGCAGTGAAACAGCGGGAGGGTCGGAGACCCAGTACTTC. It encodes CASSETAGGSETQYF.

The CDR3 coding sequence is TGTGCCAGCTCCCCTAGCGGGAGGGATCCCGGCACCGGGGAGCTGTTTTTT. It yields the protein CASSPSGRDPGTGELFF. The chain combines TRBV18 with TRBJ2-2, with 12 bases aligning to TRBD2. The CDR3 is 17 amino acids. CDR1 is KGHSH, CDR2 LQKENI, per germline. After removal of 6 bases from V and 4 bases from J, the junction contained 9 bases not matched to a gene.

The table lists this clone with a count of one. The chain's CDR3 is CAINTGRENTEAFF. As DNA, the CDR3 is TGTGCCATCAATACAGGGAGGGAAAACACTGAAGCTTTCTTT. The gene calls are TRBV10-3 and TRBJ1-1; D is perhaps TRBD1 (6 bases). Germline lookup yields CDR1 ENHRY and CDR2 SYGVKD. The V end was cut by 7 bases, the J end by 2 bases, with 14 bases between. The length of the CDR3 is 14 residues.

This clone was detected only once. The chain couples TRBV21-1 to TRBJ2-7; the tabulated D call, TRBD1, remains unverified against the DNA. TRBV21-1 is deemed a pseudogene. The CDR3 is 16 residues long. CDR3 bases: TGTGCCAGCAGCAAATCGGGGACAGGGAAGAAATACGAGCAGTACGTC. Protein sequence: CASSKSGTGKKYEQYV.

This sequence joins TRBV5-1 and TRBJ1-6, with a tentative D call TRBD1 (5 bases). CDR3 size: 16 residues. V dropped 0 bases and J dropped 7 bases, with 14 bases sitting between them. Germline CDR1 SGHRS, CDR2 YFSETQ. CDR3 in amino acids: CASSLAGSGWNSPLHF. The CDR3 DNA is TGCGCCAGCAGCTTGGCCGGCTCAGGGTGGAATTCACCCCTCCACTTT.

The chain uses TRBV7-3 and TRBJ1-1; possible D gene TRBD1, 5 bases. The germline gives CDR1 SGHTA, CDR2 FQGTGA. The ends were cut back, 4 bases at V and 0 bases at J, with 18 bases in the middle. The CDR3 length is 17 residues. The CDR3 coding sequence is TGTGCCAGCAGCTCCATGGGGGGATTTGGAATGAACACTGAAGCTTTCTTT. Translation gives CASSSMGGFGMNTEAFF.

The chain is built from TRBV27 and TRBJ1-3; D remains ambiguous. The CDR3 runs to 14 residues. The V end lost 4 bases, the J end lost 0 bases, and 7 bases lay between the germline ends. Per the germline V gene, CDR1 is MNHEY and CDR2 is SMNVEV (reference sequence). This CDR3 reads CASSSRSSGNTIYF. CDR3 nucleotide sequence: TGTGCCAGCAGTTCCCGGAGCTCTGGAAACACCATATATTTT.

This chain joins TRBV24-1 and TRBJ2-5, with 13 bases aligning to TRBD2. Trimming cost V 1 base and J 5 bases; bases outside gene matches: 6. This CDR3 contains 17 residues. Germline CDR1 KGHDR, CDR2 SFDVKD. CDR3 protein: CATSDFGTSGRAETQYF. As DNA, the CDR3 is TGTGCCACCAGTGATTTCGGAACTAGCGGGAGGGCCGAGACCCAGTACTTC.